This TCR beta chain was sequenced for a study of a mutant IDH1 vaccine in newly diagnosed glioma. Comment on this clone: Its antigen is currently unknown.

V dropped 4 bases and J dropped 8 bases, with 17 bases sitting between them. CDR1 and CDR2 from the germline V gene are LGHNA and YNFKEQ. The CDR3 is made up of 14 amino acids. Time point described: week 5, during vaccination. The study gave 300 ug of mutant IDH1 20-mer peptide per vaccine dose, with topical imiquimod. The protocol was immunoSEQ multiplex PCR, while the TCRdb copy is restricted to in-frame clones and leaves out a portion. The table records 50,000 to 70,000 clones, 82% of them present only once. This chain connects TRBV4-2 to TRBJ1-2, with a possible D match to TRBD1 (5 bases). This material consisted of PBMCs, taken from a glioma patient whose treatment included an IDH1 peptide vaccine. The source is a woman under 30 with glioma. Some clones in this sample may be carry-over from other donors' samples. DNA of the CDR3: TGTGCCAGCAGCCCCCCTGGAGGGGCAGTGGGCTACACCTTC. Its translation is CASSPPGGAVGYTF.